The source of this T cell receptor (beta chain) is a study of T cells after yellow fever vaccination. The germline V and J ends were trimmed by 3 bases and 5 bases, with 17 bases remaining between them. The CDR3 loop spans 16 amino acids. Germline CDR1 MNHEY, CDR2 SVGEGT. TCRdb re-called the 5' RACE reads with MiXCR, one entry per CDR3 protein. The repertoire consists of approximately 330,000 distinct CDR3 sequences, with around 12% occurring once and the leading ten covering 3.2%. The chain joins TRBV6-2 or TRBV6-3 to TRBJ1-5, with D perhaps matching TRBD1 (5 bases). The specimen comprised CD4+ T cells sorted from PBMCs, sampled 15 days after the yellow fever booster vaccination. This sequence originates from a young man who received the YFV17D yellow fever vaccine. The CDR3 is CASSYSGTAQYQPQHF. CDR3 sequence (DNA): TGTGCCAGCAGTTATTCCGGGACGGCCCAATATCAGCCCCAGCATTTT.